This T cell receptor beta chain was sequenced for a study of CD8 T cells in Susac syndrome. This clonotype was seen just once. The V gene's germline CDR1 is DFQATT and CDR2 SNEGSKA (reference sequence). Trimming removed 6 bases from V and 1 base from J, with 15 bases in between. This CDR3 is built from 14 residues. RNA was extracted with the RNeasy kit, and a quantity of about 0.45 to 1 ug was reverse transcribed using random hexamers. TCR beta CDR3 was amplified by immunoSEQ covering 54 Vbeta and 13 Jbeta. TCRdb itself ran the immunoSEQ multiplex PCR reads through MiXCR, one entry per CDR3 protein. This sample has approximately 19,000 distinct CDR3 sequences, with 85% to 95% found just once. Sequencing of TCR beta was performed on blood CD8+ T cells and on blood CD4+ T cells. TEMRA cells were enriched by FACS, while CD8+ and CD4+ T cells were obtained through a negative isolation that was performed magnetically.

This chain links TRBV20-1 with TRBJ2-5, with unresolved D. The clonotype originates from a human donor in good health. Sequencing used CD8+ T cells from PBMCs. The CDR3 spells CSAPSEVFQETQYF. CDR3 bases: TGCAGTGCCCCATCAGAGGTGTTCCAAGAGACCCAGTACTTC.